Listed below are T cell receptor beta chains from one sample, sequenced in a study of blood T cell repertoires in COVID-19. Produced via immunoSEQ multiplex PCR; TCRdb's table is partial and in-frame only. The sample lists about 360,000 clones, roughly 87% occurring once. Sequencing was carried out using PBMCs or T cells enriched from blood (not recorded which). Receptor source: a woman between 40 and 50 years old with acute COVID-19. Both conserved end residues are part of each CDR3. A D gene is named only where the DNA matches it firmly. Only part of the rows carry a size: once, few, many, or a class if the clone is expanded.

clone size: .
V gene: TRBV11-2
J gene: TRBJ2-5
D gene: .
CDR3 DNA: TGTGCCAGCAGCTTGGTTCCCCAGGGGCCCGAAGAGACCCAGTACTTC
CDR3 protein: CASSLVPQGPEETQYF

clone size: .
V gene: TRBV27
J gene: TRBJ1-2
D gene: TRBD1
CDR3 DNA: TGTGCCAGCAGTTTGGGACAGGGTGGGAACTATGGCTACACCTTC
CDR3 protein: CASSLGQGGNYGYTF

clone size: .
V gene: TRBV5-4
J gene: TRBJ1-2
D gene: .
CDR3 DNA: TGTGCCAGCAGCAATGACGGGGGAGGCTACACCTTC
CDR3 protein: CASSNDGGGYTF

clone size: .
V gene: TRBV5-4
J gene: TRBJ1-2
D gene: .
CDR3 DNA: TGTGCCAGCAGCTTGGTCGGGAACTATGGCTACACCTTC
CDR3 protein: CASSLVGNYGYTF

clone size: .
V gene: TRBV29-1
J gene: TRBJ1-1
D gene: .
CDR3 DNA: TGCAGCGCCCGATACAGGGAAGCTGAAGCTTTCTTT
CDR3 protein: CSARYREAEAFF

clone size: .
V gene: TRBV10-2
J gene: TRBJ1-1
D gene: .
CDR3 DNA: TGCGCCAGCAGCCTACAGGGATCTGAAGCTTTCTTT
CDR3 protein: CASSLQGSEAFF

clone size: .
V gene: TRBV7-9
J gene: TRBJ2-3
D gene: TRBD1
CDR3 DNA: TGTGCCAGCAGCACTGGACAGGTCTTCACAGATACGCAGTATTTT
CDR3 protein: CASSTGQVFTDTQYF

clone size: once
V gene: TRBV7-2
J gene: TRBJ2-7
D gene: TRBD2
CDR3 DNA: TGTGCCAGCACCATGGATGGGGGGAGGGTGTACGAGCAGTACTTC
CDR3 protein: CASTMDGGRVYEQYF

clone size: .
V gene: TRBV27
J gene: TRBJ2-3
D gene: .
CDR3 DNA: TGTGCCAGCTCGACCGGGGATACGCAGTATTTT
CDR3 protein: CASSTGDTQYF

clone size: .
V gene: TRBV6-5
J gene: TRBJ1-6
D gene: .
CDR3 DNA: TGTGCCAGCAGTTTCTTAACCCTCGGGGCACCCCTCCACTTT
CDR3 protein: CASSFLTLGAPLHF

clone size: .
V gene: TRBV15
J gene: TRBJ1-2
D gene: .
CDR3 DNA: TGTGCCACCAGCAGAGAAAGGTGGGGGAGGGACTATGGCTACACCTTC
CDR3 protein: CATSRERWGRDYGYTF

clone size: .
V gene: TRBV4-2
J gene: TRBJ2-7
D gene: TRBD1
CDR3 DNA: TGTGCCAGCAGCGTCACAGGGGGCGAGCAGTACTTC
CDR3 protein: CASSVTGGEQYF

clone size: .
V gene: TRBV18
J gene: TRBJ1-4
D gene: .
CDR3 DNA: TGTGCCAGCTCACCAGACCGGGATGAAAAACTGTTTTTT
CDR3 protein: CASSPDRDEKLFF

clone size: .
V gene: TRBV21-1
J gene: TRBJ2-2
D gene: .
CDR3 DNA: TGTGCCAGCAGACCCGCTAGTAAGAACACCGGGGAGCTGTTTTTT
CDR3 protein: CASRPASKNTGELFF

clone size: .
V gene: TRBV7-9
J gene: TRBJ2-5
D gene: .
CDR3 DNA: TGTGCCAGCAGCTTAGGGTACAGGCGGTTGGAGACCCAGTACTTC
CDR3 protein: CASSLGYRRLETQYF

clone size: many
V gene: TRBV30
J gene: TRBJ2-7
D gene: .
CDR3 DNA: TGTGCCTGGAGTGAGGGTCCAGGGAACTACGAGCAGTACTTC
CDR3 protein: CAWSEGPGNYEQYF

clone size: .
V gene: TRBV19
J gene: TRBJ2-1
D gene: TRBD2
CDR3 DNA: TGTGCCAGTAGTGCCCTCGGGGGGTTTTCCAATGAGCAGTTCTTC
CDR3 protein: CASSALGGFSNEQFF

clone size: .
V gene: TRBV3-1/TRBV3-2
J gene: TRBJ1-4
D gene: .
CDR3 DNA: TGTGCCAGCAGCCAAGCCCAGGGATCTGAAAAACTGTTTTTT
CDR3 protein: CASSQAQGSEKLFF

clone size: .
V gene: TRBV19
J gene: TRBJ1-4
D gene: TRBD1
CDR3 DNA: TGTGCCAGTAGTATTTGGGGGACAGGGAATGAAAAACTGTTTTTT
CDR3 protein: CASSIWGTGNEKLFF

clone size: .
V gene: TRBV11-2
J gene: TRBJ1-2
D gene: TRBD1
CDR3 DNA: TGTGCCAGCAGCTGGGACAGGGGCGGCTATGGCTACACCTTC
CDR3 protein: CASSWDRGGYGYTF

clone size: .
V gene: TRBV18
J gene: TRBJ2-2
D gene: .
CDR3 DNA: TGTGCCAGCTCACCACCGAGCACCGGGGAGCTGTTTTTT
CDR3 protein: CASSPPSTGELFF

clone size: .
V gene: TRBV7-2
J gene: TRBJ2-5
D gene: .
CDR3 DNA: TGTGCCAGCAGCTCAGACTACGCAATAGAGACCCAGTACTTC
CDR3 protein: CASSSDYAIETQYF

clone size: .
V gene: TRBV6-5
J gene: TRBJ2-5
D gene: TRBD2
CDR3 DNA: TGTGCCAGCAGCGATAGCGGGGAAGAGACCCAGTACTTC
CDR3 protein: CASSDSGEETQYF

clone size: .
V gene: TRBV5-6
J gene: TRBJ2-7
D gene: TRBD2
CDR3 DNA: TGTGCCAGCAGCACCTCGGGGGGATTCTCCTACGAGCAGTACTTC
CDR3 protein: CASSTSGGFSYEQYF

clone size: .
V gene: TRBV9
J gene: TRBJ2-3
D gene: .
CDR3 DNA: TGTGCCAGCAGCGTACGTGGGGGACTCCCTGTCACAGATACGCAGTATTTT
CDR3 protein: CASSVRGGLPVTDTQYF

clone size: .
V gene: TRBV2
J gene: TRBJ1-6
D gene: .
CDR3 DNA: TGTGCCAGCAGTGAACAATTTAGACGGGGGAACCGAGATTCACCCCTCCACTTT
CDR3 protein: CASSEQFRRGNRDSPLHF

clone size: once
V gene: TRBV30
J gene: TRBJ1-1
D gene: .
CDR3 DNA: TGTGCCTGGAGTGTAAAACAGGGTGTTGTCCCTGAAGCTTTCTTT
CDR3 protein: CAWSVKQGVVPEAFF

clone size: .
V gene: TRBV4-2
J gene: TRBJ1-1
D gene: .
CDR3 DNA: TGTGCCAGCAGCCAAGATCGGCCGGAGGGTAACACTGAAGCTTTCTTT
CDR3 protein: CASSQDRPEGNTEAFF

clone size: .
V gene: TRBV2
J gene: TRBJ1-6
D gene: .
CDR3 DNA: TGTGCCAGCATGCGAGGGTTGGCACCCCTCCACTTT
CDR3 protein: CASMRGLAPLHF

clone size: .
V gene: TRBV9
J gene: TRBJ2-1
D gene: TRBD2
CDR3 DNA: TGTGCCAGCAGCGACGGGGGGGCCAGGAATGAGCAGTTCTTC
CDR3 protein: CASSDGGARNEQFF

clone size: .
V gene: TRBV30
J gene: TRBJ2-1
D gene: TRBD2
CDR3 DNA: TGTGCCTGGAGTGGCGTAAATAGCGGGGGCTACAATGAGCAGTTCTTC
CDR3 protein: CAWSGVNSGGYNEQFF

clone size: .
V gene: TRBV7-9
J gene: TRBJ2-2
D gene: .
CDR3 DNA: TGTGCCAGCAGCTTATCCATGGGGGAGCTGTTTTTT
CDR3 protein: CASSLSMGELFF

clone size: few
V gene: TRBV23-1
J gene: TRBJ1-3
D gene: .
CDR3 DNA: TGCGCCAGCAGTCAATCTAGAACAGGCTCTGGAAACACCATATATTTT
CDR3 protein: CASSQSRTGSGNTIYF

clone size: .
V gene: TRBV11-2
J gene: TRBJ2-2
D gene: .
CDR3 DNA: TGTGCCAGCAGCTCCCTACACGGGGACACCGGGGAGCTGTTTTTT
CDR3 protein: CASSSLHGDTGELFF

clone size: .
V gene: TRBV19
J gene: TRBJ1-2
D gene: .
CDR3 DNA: TGTGCCAGTAGTTCCCAGGACAGCCACTTGTATGGCTACACCTTC
CDR3 protein: CASSSQDSHLYGYTF

clone size: .
V gene: TRBV28
J gene: TRBJ1-4
D gene: .
CDR3 DNA: TGTGCCAGCAGCAAGGGGGACGGCTACTCTAATGAAAAACTGTTTTTT
CDR3 protein: CASSKGDGYSNEKLFF

clone size: .
V gene: TRBV1
J gene: TRBJ2-7
D gene: .
CDR3 DNA: TGCACCAGCAGCCTATTTGCGTACGAGCAGTACTTC
CDR3 protein: CTSSLFAYEQYF

clone size: .
V gene: TRBV4-1
J gene: TRBJ1-5
D gene: .
CDR3 DNA: TGCGCCAGCAGCCATTATACCGGTCAGCCCCAGCATTTT
CDR3 protein: CASSHYTGQPQHF

clone size: .
V gene: TRBV15
J gene: TRBJ1-1
D gene: TRBD1
CDR3 DNA: TGTGCCACCAGCGGACAGGTGGGGGCTGAAGCTTTCTTT
CDR3 protein: CATSGQVGAEAFF

clone size: .
V gene: TRBV7-8
J gene: TRBJ2-7
D gene: .
CDR3 DNA: TGTGCCAGCAGCTCGACGAGAGCGTACGAGCAGTACTTC
CDR3 protein: CASSSTRAYEQYF

clone size: .
V gene: TRBV5-8
J gene: TRBJ2-3
D gene: TRBD2
CDR3 DNA: TGTGCCAGCAGCTTGATGGGGACTAGCGGGGGTGATACGCAGTATTTT
CDR3 protein: CASSLMGTSGGDTQYF

clone size: .
V gene: TRBV2
J gene: TRBJ1-5
D gene: .
CDR3 DNA: TGTGCCAGCAGGGGGGCTCCATCGGCGCCCCAGCATTTT
CDR3 protein: CASRGAPSAPQHF

clone size: .
V gene: TRBV2
J gene: TRBJ1-5
D gene: TRBD1
CDR3 DNA: TGTGCCAGCCAGCCGGGACAGGGTAGCAATCAGCCCCAGCATTTT
CDR3 protein: CASQPGQGSNQPQHF

clone size: few
V gene: TRBV7-9
J gene: TRBJ1-5
D gene: .
CDR3 DNA: TGTGCCAGCAGCTCCTCCGCGGGAGTGGGGCAGCCCCAGCATTTT
CDR3 protein: CASSSSAGVGQPQHF

clone size: .
V gene: TRBV3-1/TRBV3-2
J gene: TRBJ1-5
D gene: .
CDR3 DNA: TGTGCCAGCAGTTTTGGACAGACCAATCAGCCCCAGCATTTT
CDR3 protein: CASSFGQTNQPQHF

clone size: .
V gene: TRBV28
J gene: TRBJ1-2
D gene: TRBD1
CDR3 DNA: TGTGCCAGCACCAAGGACAGGGTCTATGGCTACACCTTC
CDR3 protein: CASTKDRVYGYTF

clone size: .
V gene: TRBV2
J gene: TRBJ1-4
D gene: TRBD1
CDR3 DNA: TGTGCCAGCAGGGACAGGGGGCGATGGGAAAAACTGTTTTTT
CDR3 protein: CASRDRGRWEKLFF

clone size: .
V gene: TRBV7-2
J gene: TRBJ1-2
D gene: TRBD1
CDR3 DNA: TGTGCCGCCAAGTGGGACAGTATAACTGGCTATGGCTACACCTTC
CDR3 protein: CAAKWDSITGYGYTF

clone size: few
V gene: TRBV3-1/TRBV3-2
J gene: TRBJ1-1
D gene: TRBD1
CDR3 DNA: TGTGCCAGCAGCCGCGGACAGGGGAACACTGAAGCTTTCTTT
CDR3 protein: CASSRGQGNTEAFF

clone size: .
V gene: TRBV5-1
J gene: TRBJ1-2
D gene: TRBD1
CDR3 DNA: TGCGCCAGCAGCTTGGGGACAGGGTATGGCTACACCTTC
CDR3 protein: CASSLGTGYGYTF

clone size: .
V gene: TRBV14
J gene: TRBJ1-1
D gene: TRBD1
CDR3 DNA: TGTGCCAGCAGCCAAGATAGTCAGGGGGCCGGTTGGACTGAAGCTTTCTTT
CDR3 protein: CASSQDSQGAGWTEAFF

clone size: .
V gene: TRBV11-2
J gene: TRBJ1-3
D gene: .
CDR3 DNA: TGTGCCAGCAGCTTACCCGGAGGTCTCGGACGCCTCTCTGGAAACACCATATATTTT
CDR3 protein: CASSLPGGLGRLSGNTIYF

clone size: .
V gene: TRBV19
J gene: TRBJ2-7
D gene: .
CDR3 DNA: TGTGCCAGTAGTATAGGGGGGGACAGCTACGAGCAGTACTTC
CDR3 protein: CASSIGGDSYEQYF

clone size: .
V gene: TRBV10-2
J gene: TRBJ2-4
D gene: .
CDR3 DNA: TGCGCCAGCAGTGAGCCGAGGTTAGCCAAAAACATTCAGTACTTC
CDR3 protein: CASSEPRLAKNIQYF

clone size: .
V gene: TRBV5-1
J gene: TRBJ2-5
D gene: .
CDR3 DNA: TGCGCCAGCAGCTCTGTGGGGGGTTCGCGAGAGACCCAGTACTTC
CDR3 protein: CASSSVGGSRETQYF